Included here is one TCR beta chain sequence, with context. The CDR3 covers 15 residues. CDR1 and CDR2 (germline): MGHDK, SYGVNS. Trimming cost V 2 bases and J 4 bases; bases outside gene matches: 6. The data belong to a study of cytomegalovirus exposure and HLA in healthy donors. TCRdb's table, derived via immunoSEQ multiplex PCR, lists solely in-frame clones and lacks some. The sample contains some 140,000 clones, about 80% of which appear only once. This sequence joins TRBV25-1 and TRBJ2-5, with 8 bases lining up with TRBD1. This clonotype was obtained from a young man in good health and CMV-seropositive. The sequenced sample consisted of PBMCs. The CDR3 coding sequence is TGTGCCAGCAGTGAAACTAGGACAGGGCGAGAGACCCAGTACTTC. Translated, it gives CASSETRTGRETQYF.